The text below deals with one TCR beta chain. CDR3 length: 17 residues. CDR1 and CDR2 from the germline V gene are SGHRS and YFSETQ. Unmatched junction bases numbered 15, after V lost 4 bases and J lost 3 bases. The data were taken from a study of blood T cells in healthy people across ages. The use of a sample-barcoded 5' primer and a J-beta primer mix characterized a second PCR of about 7 to 12 cycles. MiXCR was run by TCRdb on the 5' RACE reads, yielding one entry per CDR3 protein. This table holds roughly 1.6 million distinct CDR3 sequences, roughly 32% found once. The sequence was collected from a woman under 40 in good health. Input material: blood. V gene TRBV5-1 combines with J gene TRBJ2-7, with 8 bases aligning to TRBD2. CDR3: CASSNGRRTSRDYEQYF. The CDR3 DNA follows: TGCGCCAGCAGCAATGGTCGCCGGACTAGCAGGGACTACGAGCAGTACTTC.